This record covers a single T cell receptor beta chain. The entry originates in a study of PD-L1 blockade in urothelial cancer. Here immunoSEQ multiplex PCR was the method, and the copy in TCRdb shows in-frame clones only, minus some. Of tens of thousands of clones in the sample, under 90% were seen once. The trim removed 9 bases at V and 0 bases at J, leaving 6 bases unmatched. The CDR3 loop spans 14 amino acids. Germline loops: CDR1 SGHNT, CDR2 YYREEE (reference sequence). Sequences were derived from PBMCs, sampled around atezolizumab (anti-PD-L1) treatment. The chain uses TRBV5-4 and TRBJ1-2; 9 nucleotides agree with TRBD1. This sequence was found in a man aged 55 to 70 with urothelial cancer. The CDR3 loop is CAINGQGTNYGYTF. Here the CDR3 DNA reads TGTGCCATCAACGGACAGGGGACTAACTATGGCTACACCTTC.